A selection of T cell receptor beta chains follows, all from one sample in a study of response to subunit inactivated influenza vaccine. TCRdb re-called the RT-PCR reads through MiXCR, storing one row per CDR3 protein. The sample lists hundreds of thousands of distinct CDR3 sequences, just over 20% occurring once. The source was PBMCs from blood, collected about 19 months after vaccination. All receptors derive from a man aged 45 to 75 who received an inactivated influenza vaccine. Each CDR3 is given with its conserved first and last residue. The size field is filled for only some rows; it gives once, few, many or a size class.

TRBJ1-5,few,TRBV12-3/TRBV12-4,CASAIKGVGQPQHF
TRBJ1-2,.,TRBV10-3,CAISPGQGGGEVYGYTF
TRBJ2-7,.,TRBV7-8,CASSSGQGAPSYEQYF
TRBJ2-3,.,TRBV4-3,CASSQEWTSGMGSANTQYF
TRBJ2-3,many,TRBV20-1,CSAGTANTDTQYF
TRBJ1-2,few,TRBV19,CASSPSGQEDIYGYTF
TRBJ1-4,few,TRBV20-1,CSARGQGTTNEKLFF
TRBJ1-1,.,TRBV11-2,CASSSPGTGATEAFF
TRBJ2-3,.,TRBV4-2,CASSQDRTRYQYF
TRBJ2-5,.,TRBV11-1,CASSLTSGAETQYF
TRBJ1-1,few,TRBV18,CASSPPRVTNTEAFF
TRBJ2-5,.,TRBV5-6,CASSLDRAEETQYF
TRBJ2-2,.,TRBV5-4,CASSLGGQIATGELFF
TRBJ1-1,.,TRBV7-2,CASSLGADLGPRGTNTEAFF
TRBJ1-6,few,TRBV3-1,CASSRTGENSPLHF
TRBJ2-2,few,TRBV7-9,CASSWGDTGELFF
TRBJ1-5,.,TRBV28,CASSVGQAPAQHF
TRBJ1-2,many,TRBV18,CASSPAGGPNYGYTF
TRBJ1-4,few,TRBV29-1,CSVALFGTFEKLFF
TRBJ2-7,once,TRBV12-3/TRBV12-4,CASSSLRDGLSSQYF
TRBJ1-2,many,TRBV4-1,CASSQEGAGGLTF
TRBJ1-1,.,TRBV2,CASSGPGGLNTEAFF
TRBJ1-6,many,TRBV11-2,CASSLGGPGSSYNSPLHF
TRBJ2-7,.,TRBV2,CASSVRQGRNEQYF
TRBJ1-2,many,TRBV4-2,CASSHTGTDYGYTF
TRBJ2-7,.,TRBV6-1,CASSEVPTYEQYF
TRBJ1-5,few,TRBV28,CASRRQGRMNQPQHF
TRBJ1-4,few,TRBV11-2,CASSLAKGLDEKLFF
TRBJ2-3,few,TRBV20-1,CSALAGGFTDTQYF
TRBJ1-4,many,TRBV28,CASSLWSLGEKLFF
TRBJ2-3,.,TRBV6-1,CASRPGTWGSTDTQYF
TRBJ1-6,many,TRBV28,CASNPGQRGSPLHF
TRBJ2-7,.,TRBV27,CASSLFAGREQYF
TRBJ1-1,few,TRBV7-2,CASSLEESVTEAFF
TRBJ1-1,few,TRBV7-8,CASSLSWAGQGYTEAFF
TRBJ1-3,many,TRBV7-2,CASSTGENTIYF
TRBJ1-1,few,TRBV6-5,CASSYGGGGNTEAFF
TRBJ2-7,few,TRBV20-1,CSARDLTRTYEQYF
TRBJ1-3,many,TRBV9,CASSPGTVGGNTIYF
TRBJ2-1,.,TRBV7-7,CASSSGLAGVLNEQFF
TRBJ2-3,few,TRBV24-1,CATSDLRTSGDDTDTQYF
TRBJ1-1,many,TRBV5-1,CASRAGTTMNTEAFF
TRBJ1-2,few,TRBV20-1,CSASSGTGNYGYTF
TRBJ2-1,.,TRBV15,CATSKGLDIEQFF
TRBJ2-7,few,TRBV18,CASSREDEQYF
TRBJ1-5,.,TRBV20-1,CSAIQGASNQPQHF
TRBJ1-5,.,TRBV23-1,CASLDLQSYQPQHF
TRBJ1-1,few,TRBV20-1,CSPFSGGTEAFF
TRBJ2-3,few,TRBV5-1,CASSSLGGNDGTQYF
TRBJ2-1,.,TRBV6-2/TRBV6-3,CASSSYDYNEQFF
TRBJ1-2,.,TRBV5-1,CASSLGGSGNYGYTF
TRBJ2-7,.,TRBV12-3/TRBV12-4,CASRGDHYEQYF
TRBJ1-2,few,TRBV20-1,CSARNRGSEYGYTF
TRBJ1-5,few,TRBV27,CASSLGNRGNQPQHF
TRBJ1-5,.,TRBV19,CASSIRTGGVSNQPQHF
TRBJ2-2,few,TRBV5-1,CASSQRTGSTGELFF
TRBJ2-5,.,TRBV15,CATSSPQRSLASQYF